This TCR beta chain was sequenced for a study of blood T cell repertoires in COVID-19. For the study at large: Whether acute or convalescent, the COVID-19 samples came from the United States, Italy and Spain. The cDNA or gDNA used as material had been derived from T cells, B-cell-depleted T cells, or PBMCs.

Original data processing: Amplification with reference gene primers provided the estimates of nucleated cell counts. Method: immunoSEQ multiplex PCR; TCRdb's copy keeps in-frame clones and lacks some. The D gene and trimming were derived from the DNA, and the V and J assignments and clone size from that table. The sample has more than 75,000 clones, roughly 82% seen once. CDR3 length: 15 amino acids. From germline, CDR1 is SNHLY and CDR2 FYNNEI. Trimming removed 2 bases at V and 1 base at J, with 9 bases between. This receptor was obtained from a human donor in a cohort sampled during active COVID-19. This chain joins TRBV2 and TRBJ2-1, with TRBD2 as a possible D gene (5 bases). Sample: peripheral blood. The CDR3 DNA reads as TGTGCCAGCAGTGAACGGAGCGGTTCCTACAATGAGCAGTTCTTC. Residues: CASSERSGSYNEQFF.